A single sample is the source of the 21 T cell receptor beta chains below, sequenced in a study of T cells in Graves' hyperthyroidism and ophthalmopathy. Template material for amplifying TCR beta CDR3 regions consisted of RNA transcripts. The HTBI primer set drove a first-round RT-PCR of the TCR CDR3. TCRdb ran MiXCR on the multiplex PCR reads and lists one entry per CDR3 protein. The data contain some 600,000 distinct CDR3 sequences, about 15% of them singletons. Material: blood. Every receptor here comes from a woman aged 25 to 45 with Graves' hyperthyroidism that later progressed to Graves' ophthalmopathy.

The table lists this clonotype with a few counts. The chain couples TRBV25-1 to TRBJ1-2; D is ambiguous. Germline CDR1 reads MGHDK; CDR2 reads SYGVNS. V was clipped by 3 bases and J by 4 bases, with 9 bases between them. The CDR3 loop spans 13 amino acids. CDR3 protein: CASSEAGAYGYTF. CDR3 nucleotides: TGTGCCAGCAGTGAGGCTGGTGCCTATGGCTACACCTTC.

This clonotype has ten or more counts. Written as DNA, the CDR3 is TGTGCCAGCAAAGGACGGGTCGCTAACTATGGCTACACCTTC. Its translation: CASKGRVANYGYTF. The genes are TRBV6-2 or TRBV6-3 and TRBJ1-2; no definite D call. From germline, CDR1 is MNHEY and CDR2 SVGEGT. This CDR3 has 14 residues. V was shortened by 7 bases and J by 0 bases, with 12 bases between the two germline ends.

This clonotype is a singleton in its sample. The rearrangement links TRBV6-4 to TRBJ1-2; D is undetermined. V was cut by 8 bases and J by 3 bases, with 10 bases left in between. The CDR3 contains 12 residues. Germline V gene data show CDR1 as MRHNA and CDR2 as SNTAGT. The CDR3 is CASSGPDYGYTF. CDR3 DNA sequence: TGTGCCAGCTCTGGCCCGGACTATGGCTACACCTTC.

This clonotype was seen many times. This chain joins TRBV2 and TRBJ2-3; tentative D call: TRBD1 (5 bases). CDR1 is SNHLY and CDR2 is FYNNEI in the germline V gene. This CDR3 spans 13 amino acids. V lost 2 bases and J 4 bases, leaving 7 bases between the germline ends. The CDR3 region has the DNA TGTGCCAGCAGTGAATGGGGCGCAGATACGCAGTATTTT. As protein: CASSEWGADTQYF. The full variable domain, its missing parts supplied by reference TRBV2 and TRBJ2-3, is EPEVTQTPSHQVTQMGQEVILRCVPISNHLYFYWYRQILGQKVEFLVSFYNNEISEKSEIFDDQFSVERPDGSNFTLKIRSTKLEDSAMYFCASSEWGADTQYFGPGTRLTVL.

At least ten counts were recorded for this clonotype. This sequence joins TRBV19 and TRBJ2-1; tentative D call: TRBD2 (6 bases). Germline V gene lookup returns CDR1 LNHDA and CDR2 SQIVND (reference sequence). V lost 6 bases, J lost 8 bases, and 14 bases lay in between. This CDR3 comprises 13 residues. CDR3 DNA sequence: TGTGCCAGTAGCCTATTCGGGACTTATGAGCAGTTCTTC. Protein: CASSLFGTYEQFF.

This clonotype was picked up many times. The rearrangement uses TRBV19 and TRBJ2-1; TRBD2 matches 10 bases. CDR1 and CDR2 from the germline V gene are LNHDA and SQIVND (reference sequence). Unmatched junction bases numbered 3, after V lost 2 bases and J lost 8 bases. The CDR3 extends over 14 amino acids. CDR3 sequence: CASSISGGGYEQFF. Written as DNA, the CDR3 is TGTGCCAGTAGTATAAGCGGGGGGGGCTATGAGCAGTTCTTC.

This clonotype was seen more than once but under ten times. The chain joins TRBV30 to TRBJ2-1; D remains ambiguous. V lost 2 bases and J 9 bases, leaving 11 bases between the germline ends. Germline loops: CDR1 GTSNPN, CDR2 SVGIG (reference sequence). CDR3 length: 12 amino acids. CDR3 in DNA: TGTGCCTGGAGTCCCATAAATGGTGAGCAGTTCTTC. Translating gives CAWSPINGEQFF.

This clonotype appeared many times. The chain carries TRBV30 and TRBJ1-1; no reliable D call. The CDR3 length is 13 residues. Deletions cut 0 bases from V and 5 bases from J, with 10 bases between. The germline CDR1 and CDR2 sequences are GTSNPN and SVGIG (reference sequence). DNA for the CDR3: TGTGCCTGGAGTGTGGCCGGTGGAACTGAAGCTTTCTTT. Translation: CAWSVAGGTEAFF.

The chain joins TRBV19 to TRBJ2-5; tentative D call: TRBD2 (5 bases). V was cut by 0 bases and J by 7 bases, with 15 bases left in between. In germline, CDR1 is LNHDA, CDR2 SQIVND (reference sequence). This CDR3 has 15 residues. The CDR3 loop reads CASSIDSGWAGTQYF. The CDR3 DNA follows: TGTGCCAGTAGTATAGATTCCGGGTGGGCGGGGACCCAGTACTTC.

Ten or more counts support this clonotype. The V call is TRBV2, the J call TRBJ1-4; unclear D gene. The CDR3 has 13 amino acids. The V gene lost 3 bases and the J gene lost 6 bases, with 8 bases spanning the gap. From germline, CDR1 is SNHLY and CDR2 FYNNEI. CDR3 bases: TGTGCCAGCAGTGATAGGTTCTATGAAAAACTGTTTTTT. It translates to CASSDRFYEKLFF.

This clonotype occurred once. The chain joins TRBV24-1 to TRBJ2-1; D is possibly TRBD2 (7 bases). Trimming removed 12 bases from V and 0 bases from J, with 17 bases in between. Germline V CDR1 and CDR2: KGHDR, SFDVKD. The CDR3 extends over 15 amino acids. The CDR3 here is CASSSGTISYNEQFF. As DNA, the CDR3 is TGTGCCTCCTCCAGCGGGACAATCTCCTACAATGAGCAGTTCTTC.

The chain recombines TRBV29-1 with TRBJ1-1; tentative D call: TRBD1 (6 bases). The germline gives CDR1 SQVTM, CDR2 ANQGSEA. CDR3 length equals 13 residues. V gave up 7 bases and J gave up 2 bases, with 14 bases separating them. The CDR3 sequence: CSALKGGNTEAFF. Written as DNA, the CDR3 is TGCAGCGCCCTTAAGGGGGGCAACACTGAAGCTTTCTTT.

With regard to this clonotype: The junction shows a germline mismatch at one end, possibly a read error. V is TRBV11-2 and J is TRBJ1-6; D gene uncertain. Germline lookup yields CDR1 SGHAT and CDR2 FQNNGV. This CDR3 has 14 residues. Here the CDR3 DNA reads TGTGCCAGCAGCTTCCCCCCTACCCGGTACGAGCAGTACTTT. Amino acid sequence: CASSFPPTRYEQYF.

Ten or more counts support this clonotype. This chain uses TRBV7-8 with TRBJ2-7; weak D call: TRBD1 (6 bases). CDR3 length: 15 amino acids. CDR1 and CDR2 from the germline V gene are SGHVS and FQNEAQ. V lost 1 base and J 1 base, leaving 11 bases between the germline ends. CDR3 nucleotides: TGTGCCAGCAGCTTAGGACAGGTTACTTCCTACGAGCAGTACTTC. It is translated as CASSLGQVTSYEQYF.

As concerns this clonotype: This may be a read error: a much more frequent sequence differs by one nucleotide. The rearrangement joins TRBV20-1 to TRBJ2-1; D may be TRBD1 or TRBD2 (5 bases each). The CDR3 has 14 residues. The ends were cut back, 1 base at V and 10 bases at J, with 17 bases in the middle. Germline values: CDR1 DFQATT, CDR2 SNEGSKA (reference sequence). The CDR3 is CSARGGSSVGEQFF. CDR3 sequence (DNA): TGCAGTGCTAGAGGGGGGAGTAGCGTGGGCGAGCAGTTCTTC.

This sequence joins TRBV2 and TRBJ2-1; tentative D call: TRBD2 (6 bases). Trimming removed 6 bases from V and 10 bases from J, with 22 bases in between. CDR1 is SNHLY and CDR2 is FYNNEI in the germline V gene. The CDR3 runs to 15 residues. The CDR3 region has the DNA TGTGCCAGCAGCCCCGCCGGGACTGGGCGTCGAGAGCAGTTCTTC. Protein sequence: CASSPAGTGRREQFF.

Only a few counts were recorded for this clonotype. This chain connects TRBV20-1 to TRBJ2-7, with D perhaps TRBD1 (5 bases). Germline-derived CDR1 and CDR2 are DFQATT and SNEGSKA (reference sequence). The length of the CDR3 is 16 residues. V dropped 0 bases and J dropped 2 bases, with 17 bases sitting between them. CDR3 protein: CSARDFQGMGTYEQYF. The CDR3 region has the DNA TGCAGTGCTAGAGATTTTCAGGGAATGGGTACCTACGAGCAGTACTTC.

This clonotype was observed at least ten times. The genes are TRBV27 and TRBJ2-7, with TRBD2 matching 15 bases. V dropped 8 bases and J dropped 5; count of bases not matched to a gene: 10. Germline CDR1 reads MNHEY; CDR2 reads SMNVEV (reference sequence). The length of the CDR3 is 16 residues. The CDR3 DNA sequence: TGTGCCAGCTGGACTAGCGGGAGGGCCGGGTTCAACGAGCAGTACTTC. Protein product: CASWTSGRAGFNEQYF.

V and J are TRBV4-1 and TRBJ2-2, with no clear D. CDR3 length: 16 residues. The V gene lost 0 bases and the J gene lost 0 bases, with 8 bases spanning the gap. Germline CDR1 MGHRA, CDR2 YSYEKL. CDR3 bases: TGCGCCAGCAGCCAAGATCCGGCCGCGAACACCGGGGAGCTGTTTTTT. Residues: CASSQDPAANTGELFF.

This clonotype has a handful of counts. V gene TRBV5-8 combines with J gene TRBJ2-2; no definite D call. CDR1 SGHTS and CDR2 YDEGEE come from the germline V gene. CDR3 length equals 16 residues. Trimming took 0 bases from V and 0 from J, leaving 9 bases between them. The CDR3 region is CASSLGTAANTGELFF. The CDR3 nucleotides are TGTGCCAGCAGCTTGGGAACCGCTGCGAACACCGGGGAGCTGTTTTTT.

Note on this clonotype: One junction end disagrees with the germline gene, perhaps due to a read error. This rearrangement joins TRBV11-3 to TRBJ2-7; 7 bases agree with TRBD2. Germline V CDR1 and CDR2: SGHNT, YENEEA. CDR3 size: 15 residues. CDR3 in amino acids: CASSLERLAYNEQYF. DNA for the CDR3: TGTGCCAGCAGCCTAGAAAGACTAGCCTACAACGAGCAGTACTTC.